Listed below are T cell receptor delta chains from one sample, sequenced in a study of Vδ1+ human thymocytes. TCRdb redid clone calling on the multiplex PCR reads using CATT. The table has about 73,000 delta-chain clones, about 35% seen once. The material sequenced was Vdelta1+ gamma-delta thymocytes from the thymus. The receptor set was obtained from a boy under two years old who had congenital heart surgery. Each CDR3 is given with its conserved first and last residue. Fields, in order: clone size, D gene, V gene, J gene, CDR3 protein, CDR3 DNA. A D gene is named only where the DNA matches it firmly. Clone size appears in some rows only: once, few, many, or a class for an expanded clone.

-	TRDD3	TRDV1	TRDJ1	CALGELIPATGGKGTDKLIF	TGTGCTCTTGGGGAACTAATCCCTGCGACTGGGGGAAAGGGCACCGATAAACTCATCTTT
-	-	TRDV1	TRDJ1	CALGDPRPSETDTYTDKLIF	TGTGCTCTTGGGGATCCAAGGCCTTCCGAGACGGATACGTACACCGATAAACTCATCTTT
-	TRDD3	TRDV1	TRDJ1	CALGGFGSGRISGGYETGKPIF	TGTGCTCTTGGGGGTTTCGGAAGTGGAAGGATTTCTGGGGGATACGAAACGGGTAAACCCATCTTT
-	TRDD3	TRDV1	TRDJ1	CALGGIPGIRELIF	TGTGCTCTTGGGGGTATTCCGGGGATACGGGAACTCATCTTT
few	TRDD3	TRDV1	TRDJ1	CALGEHPKYSDWGITDKLIF	TGTGCTCTTGGGGAACACCCCAAATACTCGGACTGGGGGATCACCGATAAACTCATCTTT
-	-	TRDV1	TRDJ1	CALGGPTNTDKLIF	TGTGCTCTTGGGGGACCTACTAACACCGATAAACTCATCTTT
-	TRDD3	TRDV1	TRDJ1	CALGELAPAGGWVDKLIF	TGTGCTCTTGGGGAACTAGCCCCTGCTGGGGGATGGGTCGATAAACTCATCTTT
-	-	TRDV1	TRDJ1	CALGELMPFLTPPYWERTDKLIF	TGTGCTCTTGGGGAACTCATGCCCTTCCTTACTCCTCCCTACTGGGAGCGCACCGATAAACTCATCTTT
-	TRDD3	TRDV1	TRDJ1	CALGELAEVLGKSWYTDKLIF	TGTGCTCTTGGGGAACTTGCCGAAGTACTGGGGAAATCGTGGTACACCGATAAACTCATCTTT
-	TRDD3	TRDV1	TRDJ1	CALGDYPRGLLGDTGNTDKLIF	TGTGCTCTTGGGGATTATCCGAGGGGATTACTGGGGGATACGGGGAACACCGATAAACTCATCTTT
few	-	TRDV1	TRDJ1	CALGDPFLGTDKLIF	TGTGCTCTTGGGGATCCCTTCCTGGGGACCGATAAACTCATCTTT
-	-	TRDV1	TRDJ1	CALGVLGPPYPDKLIF	TGTGCTCTTGGGGTGCTGGGCCCCCCGTACCCCGATAAACTCATCTTT
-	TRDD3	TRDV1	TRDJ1	CALGELVPPTGDSSDKLIF	TGTGCTCTTGGGGAACTAGTCCCCCCCACTGGGGATTCCTCCGATAAACTCATCTTT
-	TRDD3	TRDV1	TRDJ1	CALGERHNTGGYTDKLIF	TGTGCTCTTGGGGAACGGCACAATACTGGGGGTTACACCGATAAACTCATCTTT